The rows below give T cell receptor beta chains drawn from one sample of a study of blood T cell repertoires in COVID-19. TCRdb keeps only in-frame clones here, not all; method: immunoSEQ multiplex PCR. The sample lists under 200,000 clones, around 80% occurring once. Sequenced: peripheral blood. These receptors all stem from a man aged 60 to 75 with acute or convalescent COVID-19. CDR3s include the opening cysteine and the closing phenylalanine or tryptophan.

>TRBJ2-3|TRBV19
CASSRAGLAGGTDTQYF
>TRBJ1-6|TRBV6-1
CASSELSPLHF
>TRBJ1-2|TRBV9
CASSPYDRGNYGYTF
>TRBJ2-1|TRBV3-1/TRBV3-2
CASSQGRAGLRVNEQFF
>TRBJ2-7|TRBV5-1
CASSKTGTLSYEQYF
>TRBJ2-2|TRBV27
CASSLEPAGATGELFF
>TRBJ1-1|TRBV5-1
CASSLVGAGEAFF
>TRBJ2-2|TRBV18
CASSPRARGLNTGELFF
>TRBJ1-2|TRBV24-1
CATSDPRQGAGYTF
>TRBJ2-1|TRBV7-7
CASSLEQGNYNEQFF
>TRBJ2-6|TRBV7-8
CASSLARQTYSGANVLTF
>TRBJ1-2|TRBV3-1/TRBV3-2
CASSLRTGNGYTF
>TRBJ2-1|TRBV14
CASSRIAGAYNEQFF
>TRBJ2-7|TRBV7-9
CASRSGTGGYEQYF
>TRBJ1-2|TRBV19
CASSRAYGYTF
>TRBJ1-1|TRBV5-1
CASSSPDRANTEAFF
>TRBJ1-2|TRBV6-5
CASSPLGQAGYTF
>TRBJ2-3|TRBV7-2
CAVPTSGGARNTQYF
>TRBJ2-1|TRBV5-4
CASSLEAGDEQFF
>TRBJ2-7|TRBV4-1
CASSQDPTGTYEQYF
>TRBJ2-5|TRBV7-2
CASSRSRETQYF
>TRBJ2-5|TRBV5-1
CASSLRTIQETQYF
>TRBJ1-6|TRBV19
CASSSDFLRGQTSPLHF
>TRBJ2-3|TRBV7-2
CASSPHRTSGATDTQYF
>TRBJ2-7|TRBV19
CASSTRTGFSHEQYF
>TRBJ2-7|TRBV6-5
CASSYRRGRSYEQYF
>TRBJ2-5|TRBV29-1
CSVEGLAGDETQYF
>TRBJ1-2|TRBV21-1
CASLLSGGYTF
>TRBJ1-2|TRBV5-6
CASSLVAGGRYNYGYTF
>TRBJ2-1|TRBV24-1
CATSDLFLSRQDNVFGQFF
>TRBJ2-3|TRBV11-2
CASRLRPGSAGGDTQYF
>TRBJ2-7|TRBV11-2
CASSYSSLSSYEQYF
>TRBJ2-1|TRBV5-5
CASSLEGGSYNEQFF
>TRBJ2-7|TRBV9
CASSVEGASSGGEQYF
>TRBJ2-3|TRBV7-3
CASSPLAGGTTDTQYF
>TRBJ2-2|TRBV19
CASREDSSFGGELFF
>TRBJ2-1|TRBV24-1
CATSDLVTGHNEQFF
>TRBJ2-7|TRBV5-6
CASSLRTSGGSSYEQYF
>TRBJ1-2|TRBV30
CACNPADGYTF
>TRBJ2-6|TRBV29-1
CSVESVGANVLTF
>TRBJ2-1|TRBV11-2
CASNLLGQGNEQFF
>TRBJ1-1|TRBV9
CASSVGAGGLEPEAFF
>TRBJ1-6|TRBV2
CASKQGAGDNSPLHF
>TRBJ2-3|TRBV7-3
CASSPGTSSSTDTQYF
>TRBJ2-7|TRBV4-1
CASSQVQASYEQYF
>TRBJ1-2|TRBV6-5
CASSYSSQRFGYTF
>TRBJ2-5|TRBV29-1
CSVFEGLRETQYF
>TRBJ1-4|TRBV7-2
CASSARAANNEKLFF
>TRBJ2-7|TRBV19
CASNAPGQGTYEQYF
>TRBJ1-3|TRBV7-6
CASSLTYRGLGGNTIYF